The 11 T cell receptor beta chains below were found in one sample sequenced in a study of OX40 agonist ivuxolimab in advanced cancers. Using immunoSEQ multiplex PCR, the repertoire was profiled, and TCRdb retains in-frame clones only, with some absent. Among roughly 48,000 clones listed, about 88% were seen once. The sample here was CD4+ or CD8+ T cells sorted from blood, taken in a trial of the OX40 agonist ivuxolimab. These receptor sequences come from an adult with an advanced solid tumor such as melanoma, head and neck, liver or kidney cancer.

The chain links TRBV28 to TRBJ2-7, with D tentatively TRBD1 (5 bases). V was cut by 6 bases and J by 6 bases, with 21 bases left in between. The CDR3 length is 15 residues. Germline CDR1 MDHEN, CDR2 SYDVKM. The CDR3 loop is CASRPLTGPSGEQYF. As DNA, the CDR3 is TGTGCCAGCAGGCCCTTAACAGGACCTTCGGGCGAGCAGTACTTC.

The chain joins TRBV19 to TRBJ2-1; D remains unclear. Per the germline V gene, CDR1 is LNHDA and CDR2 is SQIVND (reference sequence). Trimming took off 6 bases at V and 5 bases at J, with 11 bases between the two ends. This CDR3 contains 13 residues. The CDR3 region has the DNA TGTGCCAGTAGCATACCAGGTCACAATGAGCAGTTCTTC. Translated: CASSIPGHNEQFF.

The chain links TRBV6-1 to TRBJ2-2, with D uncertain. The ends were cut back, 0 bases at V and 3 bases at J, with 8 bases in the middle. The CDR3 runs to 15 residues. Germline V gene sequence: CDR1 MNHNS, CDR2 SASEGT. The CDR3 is CASSEARTYTGELFF. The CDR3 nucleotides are TGTGCCAGCAGTGAAGCCAGGACCTACACCGGGGAGCTGTTTTTT.

This chain's CDR3 is CASSRVISYGGVKETQYF. CDR3 nucleotides: TGTGCCAGCAGCCGTGTCATCTCGTACGGGGGAGTGAAAGAGACCCAGTACTTC. The V gene is TRBV5-8, the J gene TRBJ2-5; weak D call: TRBD2 (6 bases). The germline gives CDR1 SGHTS, CDR2 YDEGEE. The CDR3 totals 18 residues. Trimming removed 4 bases at V and 3 bases at J, with 25 bases between.

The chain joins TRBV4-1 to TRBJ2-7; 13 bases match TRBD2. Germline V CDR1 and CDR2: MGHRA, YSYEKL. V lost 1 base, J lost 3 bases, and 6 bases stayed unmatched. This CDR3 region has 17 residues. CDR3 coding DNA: TGCGCCAGCAGCCAAGCCGACGGGACTAGCGGGGTCTACGAGCAGTACTTC. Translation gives CASSQADGTSGVYEQYF.

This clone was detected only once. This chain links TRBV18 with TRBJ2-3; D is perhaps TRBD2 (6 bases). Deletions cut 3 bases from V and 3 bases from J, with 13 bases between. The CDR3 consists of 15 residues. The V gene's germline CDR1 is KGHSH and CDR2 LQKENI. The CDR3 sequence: CASSPGNRGTDTQYF. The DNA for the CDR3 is TGTGCCAGCTCACCGGGTAACCGGGGGACAGATACGCAGTATTTT.

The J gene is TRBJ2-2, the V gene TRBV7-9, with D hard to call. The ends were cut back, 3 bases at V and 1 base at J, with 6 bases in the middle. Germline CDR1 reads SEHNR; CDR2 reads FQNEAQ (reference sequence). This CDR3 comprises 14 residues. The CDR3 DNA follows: TGTGCCAGCAGCTTCTGGAAGAACACCGGGGAGCTGTTTTTT. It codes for CASSFWKNTGELFF.

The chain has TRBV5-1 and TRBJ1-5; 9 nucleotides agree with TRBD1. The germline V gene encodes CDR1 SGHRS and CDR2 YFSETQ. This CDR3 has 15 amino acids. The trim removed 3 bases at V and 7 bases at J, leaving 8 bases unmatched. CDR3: CASSSNTGGRQPQHF. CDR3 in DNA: TGCGCCAGCAGCTCAAACACAGGGGGCAGGCAGCCCCAGCATTTT.

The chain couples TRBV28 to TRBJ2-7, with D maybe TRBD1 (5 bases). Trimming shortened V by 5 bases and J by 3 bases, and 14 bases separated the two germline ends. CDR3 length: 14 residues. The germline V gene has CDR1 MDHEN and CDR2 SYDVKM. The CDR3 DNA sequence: TGTGCCAGCAGTACGACAGAAATCCTCTACGAGCAGTACTTC. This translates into CASSTTEILYEQYF.

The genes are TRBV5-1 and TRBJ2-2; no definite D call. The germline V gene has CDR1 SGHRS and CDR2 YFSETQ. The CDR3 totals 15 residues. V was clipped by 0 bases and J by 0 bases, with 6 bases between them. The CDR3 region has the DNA TGCGCCAGCAGCTTGGTTGTGACGAACACCGGGGAGCTGTTTTTT. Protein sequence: CASSLVVTNTGELFF.

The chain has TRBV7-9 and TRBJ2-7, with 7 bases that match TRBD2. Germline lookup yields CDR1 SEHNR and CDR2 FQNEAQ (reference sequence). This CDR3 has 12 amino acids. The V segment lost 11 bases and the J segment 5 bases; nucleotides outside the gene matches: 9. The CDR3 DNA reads TGTGCCGGGGGGGAGCGGGGTGACGAGCAGTACTTC. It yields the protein CAGGERGDEQYF.